What follows are 10 T cell receptor beta chains derived from one specimen sequenced in a study of CD8 T cells in ankylosing spondylitis. MiXCR, run by TCRdb on the 5' RACE reads, gives a single entry per CDR3 protein. This sample has around 250,000 distinct CDR3 sequences, with 15% to 20% found just once. The sequenced material came from blood, either unsorted or a sorted T cell fraction (not recorded which). The receptors come from a male donor with ankylosing spondylitis or in good health (not recorded which).

This clonotype has just a few counts. The genes are TRBV12-3 or TRBV12-4 and TRBJ1-1; D gene unclear. The CDR3 has 12 residues. The V end was cut by 6 bases, the J end by 6 bases, with 11 bases between. CDR3 DNA sequence: TGTGCCAGCAGCCCTTCGGATTCTGAAGCTTTCTTT. Amino acids: CASSPSDSEAFF.

The V call is TRBV20-1, the J call TRBJ2-1; 9 bases agree with TRBD2. The CDR3 is made up of 15 amino acids. Germline V gene data show CDR1 as DFQATT and CDR2 as SNEGSKA (reference sequence). V trimming: 6 bases; J trimming: 4 bases; junction bases outside the gene matches: 10. CDR3 coding DNA: TGCAGTGCGGACGAAGCGGGAGGTGTGTACAATGAGCAGTTCTTC. Translation gives CSADEAGGVYNEQFF.

This clonotype was seen a few times. The rearrangement links TRBV10-1 to TRBJ1-1, with D possibly being TRBD1 (6 bases). The CDR3 totals 15 residues. V was trimmed by 2 bases and J by 6 bases, leaving 16 bases between them. Germline-derived CDR1 and CDR2 are WNHNN and SYGVQD (reference sequence). The CDR3 nucleotides read TGCGCCAGCAGTGAGAGGGCTACAGGGCTCTCTGAAGCTTTCTTT. This translates into CASSERATGLSEAFF.

The rearrangement joins TRBV7-9 to TRBJ2-7; D gene ambiguous. Between the trimmed V and J ends, which lost 8 bases and 8 bases, there was a span of 19 bases. The CDR3 is made up of 13 amino acids. CDR1 and CDR2 from the germline V gene are SEHNR and FQNEAQ (reference sequence). The DNA of the CDR3 is TGTGCCAGCTACCAGGACGAGAAAGTCCAGCAGTACTTC. Translation gives CASYQDEKVQQYF.

This clonotype was detected a few times. The rearrangement links TRBV6-5 to TRBJ2-1; weak D call: TRBD1 (6 bases). Trimming cost V 11 bases and J 7 bases, with 15 bases left between them. The length of the CDR3 is 12 residues. Germline-derived CDR1 and CDR2 are MNHEY and SVGAGI. For the CDR3, the DNA is TGTGCCGCCACAGGGACACGGAATGAGCAGTTCTTC. It yields the protein CAATGTRNEQFF.

In the case of this clonotype: One junction end does not reproduce the germline sequence, and a read error may be involved. The chain has TRBV29-1 and TRBJ2-7; D remains unclear. The CDR3 is made up of 14 amino acids. CDR1 SQVTM and CDR2 ANQGSEA come from the germline V gene. CDR3 amino acids: CSVEVADLPYGQYF. Written as DNA, the CDR3 is TGCAGCGTTGAAGTGGCCGATCTACCCTACGGGCAGTACTTC.

This clonotype was detected ten times or more. This rearrangement joins TRBV4-2 to TRBJ2-3, with D maybe TRBD2 (5 bases). Germline V lookup: CDR1 LGHNA, CDR2 YNFKEQ. CDR3 length equals 14 residues. Trimming pared 0 bases from V and 11 bases from J, leaving 15 bases between. CDR3 coding DNA: TGTGCCAGCAGCCAAGATACCGGAGGCAATGGGCAGTATTTT. Translating it yields CASSQDTGGNGQYF.

V is TRBV20-1 and J is TRBJ2-5, with 14 bases that match TRBD2. Germline CDR1 reads DFQATT; CDR2 reads SNEGSKA (reference sequence). The V and J ends lost 4 bases and 4 bases, in that order; junction bases with no gene match: 11. This CDR3 comprises 17 residues. The CDR3 sequence is CSATPGLAGAGVETQYF. CDR3 coding DNA: TGCAGTGCTACACCGGGACTAGCGGGAGCGGGCGTAGAGACCCAGTACTTC.

This clonotype was detected many times. The J gene is TRBJ2-7, the V gene TRBV18, with TRBD1 matching 10 bases. CDR3 length: 18 residues. The trim removed 0 bases at V and 4 bases at J, leaving 12 bases unmatched. Germline V gene lookup returns CDR1 KGHSH and CDR2 LQKENI. CDR3 DNA sequence: TGTGCCAGCTCACCACCGAGGGTTGGGACAGGGGATTTTTACGAGCAGTACTTC. Encoded protein: CASSPPRVGTGDFYEQYF.

The V gene is TRBV19, the J gene TRBJ1-5; the D is unclear. This CDR3 spans 15 amino acids. Germline CDR1 and CDR2: LNHDA and SQIVND (reference sequence). V was shortened by 3 bases and J by 0 bases, with 9 bases between the two germline ends. The CDR3 spells CASSIQKYSNQPQHF. The CDR3 DNA is TGTGCCAGTAGTATTCAGAAGTATAGCAATCAGCCCCAGCATTTT. Supplemented by reference TRBV19 and TRBJ1-5, the full variable domain reads DGGITQSPKYLFRKEGQNVTLSCEQNLNHDAMYWYRQDPGQGLRLIYYSQIVNDFQKGDIAEGYSVSREKKESFPLTVTSAQKNPTAFYLCASSIQKYSNQPQHFGDGTRLSIL.